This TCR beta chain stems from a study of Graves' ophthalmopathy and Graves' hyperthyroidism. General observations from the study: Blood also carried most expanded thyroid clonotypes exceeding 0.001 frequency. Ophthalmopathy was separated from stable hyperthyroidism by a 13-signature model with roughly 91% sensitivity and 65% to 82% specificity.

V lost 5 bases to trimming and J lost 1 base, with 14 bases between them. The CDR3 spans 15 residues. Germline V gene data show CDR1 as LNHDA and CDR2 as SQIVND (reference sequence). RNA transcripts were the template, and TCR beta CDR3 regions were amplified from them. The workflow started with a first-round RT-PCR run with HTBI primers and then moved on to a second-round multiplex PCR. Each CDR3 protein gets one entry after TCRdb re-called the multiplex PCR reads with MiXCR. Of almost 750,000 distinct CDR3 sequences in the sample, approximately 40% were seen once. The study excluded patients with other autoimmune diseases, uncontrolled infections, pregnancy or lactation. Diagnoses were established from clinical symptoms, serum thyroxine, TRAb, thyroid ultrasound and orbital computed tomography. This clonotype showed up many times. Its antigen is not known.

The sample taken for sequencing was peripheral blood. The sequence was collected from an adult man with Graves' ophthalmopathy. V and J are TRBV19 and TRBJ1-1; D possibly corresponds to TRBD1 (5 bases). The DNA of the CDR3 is TGTGCCAGTAGTGCAGGCGGGACGGCGAACACTGAAGCTTTCTTT. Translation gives CASSAGGTANTEAFF. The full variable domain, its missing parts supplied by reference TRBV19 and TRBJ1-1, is DGGITQSPKYLFRKEGQNVTLSCEQNLNHDAMYWYRQDPGQGLRLIYYSQIVNDFQKGDIAEGYSVSREKKESFPLTVTSAQKNPTAFYLCASSAGGTANTEAFFGQGTRLTVV.